This TCR beta chain comes out of a study of blood T cell repertoires in COVID-19. The length of the CDR3 is 15 residues. Germline V gives CDR1 ENHRY, CDR2 SYGVKD. The J segment lost 3 bases and the V segment lost 10 bases, leaving 11 bases of the junction unmatched. Assay used: immunoSEQ multiplex PCR; TCRdb lists only in-frame clones, some missing. The sample yields about 270,000 clones, 75% to 90% seen once. Donors in Cohort 3 counted as recovered after two negative PCRs, clearance, or symptom resolution. Specimen: PBMCs or T cells enriched from blood (not recorded which). The sequence derives from a woman between 18 and 29 years old who had recovered from COVID-19. This chain joins TRBV10-3 and TRBJ2-3; 9 bases fit TRBD1. CDR3 sequence (DNA): TGTGCCACCAAGCTTAGACAGGGGGGGACAGATACGCAGTATTTT. Amino acid sequence: CATKLRQGGTDTQYF.